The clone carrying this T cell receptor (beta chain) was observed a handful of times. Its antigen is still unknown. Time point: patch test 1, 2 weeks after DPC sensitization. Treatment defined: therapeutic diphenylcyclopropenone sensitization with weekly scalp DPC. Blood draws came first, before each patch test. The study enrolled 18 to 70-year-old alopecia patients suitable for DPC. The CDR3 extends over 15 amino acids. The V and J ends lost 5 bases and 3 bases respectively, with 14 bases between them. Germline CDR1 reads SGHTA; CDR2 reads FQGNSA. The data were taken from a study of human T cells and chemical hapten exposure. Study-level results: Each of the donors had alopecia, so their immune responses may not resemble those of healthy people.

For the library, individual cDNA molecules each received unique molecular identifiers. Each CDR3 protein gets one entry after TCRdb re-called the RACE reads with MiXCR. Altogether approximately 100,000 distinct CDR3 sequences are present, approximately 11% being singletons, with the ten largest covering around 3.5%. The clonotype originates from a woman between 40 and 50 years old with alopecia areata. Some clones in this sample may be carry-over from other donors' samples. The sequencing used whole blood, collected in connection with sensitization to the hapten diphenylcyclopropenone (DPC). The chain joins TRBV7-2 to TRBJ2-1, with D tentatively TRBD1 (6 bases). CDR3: CASSPTRTVYNEQFF. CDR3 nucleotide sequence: TGTGCCAGCAGCCCTACCCGGACAGTCTACAATGAGCAGTTCTTC.